The clone carrying this TCR beta chain was counted once. Authors' data handling: The assay estimated nucleated cells by amplifying reference gene primers. Here immunoSEQ multiplex PCR was the method, and the copy in TCRdb shows in-frame clones only, minus some. V and J calls and clone size come straight from that table; D and trimming were deduced from the DNA. In the table there are 100,000 or so clones, roughly 76% of which are singletons. This record comes from a study of blood T cell repertoires in COVID-19. Whole-study context: Samples taken during acute and convalescent COVID-19 were collected in the United States, Italy and Spain. PBMCs, B-cell-depleted T cells, or T cells provided the cDNA or gDNA that made up the material.

The CDR3 sequence is 14 residues long. CDR1 WSHSY and CDR2 SAAADI come from the germline V gene. V gave up 6 bases and J gave up 0 bases; unmatched junction bases: 2. This chain joins TRBV10-2 and TRBJ2-3; 8 bases are a match to TRBD2. What was sequenced was peripheral blood. This receptor was taken from a woman aged 65 to 85 with acute or convalescent COVID-19. The CDR3 here is CASRTSGSTDTQYF. The CDR3 DNA sequence: TGCGCCAGCAGAACTAGCGGAAGCACAGATACGCAGTATTTT.